This TCR beta chain was identified during a study of blood T cell repertoires in COVID-19 (dated by TCRdb to between 2020 and 2021). As for the study more broadly: Samples from collaborators originated in the United States, Italy and Spain and spanned both the acute and convalescent phases of COVID-19. The samples were drawn from the first 160 participants of the ongoing ImmuneRACE study and from 1,254 subjects provided by 6 global collaborators. Sample metadata almost always included a de-identified subject ID, COVID-19 status, age in years and sex. Subjects who had been exposed to COVID-19, were actively infected with it, or had recovered from it provided the deeply sampled blood TCRbeta repertoires that made up the dataset. The repertoires were released in a freely available public database intended as a resource for research on the immune response to SARS-CoV-2. The material from the prospective study consisted of cDNA or gDNA derived from T cells, B-cell-depleted T cells, or PBMCs. Where available, HLA class I and class II types were obtained from metadata supplied by the sample provider rather than from assay-based typing.

Whole blood was collected in K2EDTA tubes by collaborating institutions according to the institutions' own protocols. For TCRbeta analysis, collaborators shipped samples as frozen whole blood, isolated PBMCs, or DNA extracted from either of those sample types. TCRbeta CDR3 regions were amplified from genomic DNA using the immunoSEQ Assay, a bias-controlled multiplex PCR. In the authors' own workflow: Within the assay, amplification of reference gene primers was used to estimate how many nucleated cells each sample contained. Sequence reads were collapsed and filtered to measure the absolute abundance of every unique TCRbeta CDR3 rearrangement. Productive Simpson clonality was computed per sample as the square root of Simpson's diversity index over productive rearrangements. Not all clones reach the TCRdb copy of this immuneACCESS table, which keeps in-frame sequences only. Checked studies attribute under half of the gap to unresolved V genes and leave the rest unexplained. V, J and clone size are taken as reported in that table, and D and trimming were inferred from the DNA itself. Counted in this sample were 25,000 to 30,000 clones; approximately 88% of them appeared once. The ten largest make up around 3.5% of the sample.

Of note for this clone: Its antigen is not yet known. The sample holds no much larger clone one base away, and base qualities are not on file.

Broader findings and caveats from the paper: Clinical and demographic metadata were provided uncurated, with the amount varying by source and participant.

Unmatched junction bases come to 8, with V trimmed by 2 bases and J by 4 bases. The CDR3 holds 17 amino acids from the cysteine to the phenylalanine. Only the CDR3 part of the read is kept: 51 bases, read in frame from the first base. The germline V gene specifies MNHNS as CDR1 and SASEGT as CDR2. Recombination linked TRBV6-1 to TRBJ1-2, and 12 junction bases match TRBD1. This TCR derives from a human donor in a cohort sampled during active COVID-19. The specimen was peripheral blood. The sequenced DNA: TGTGCCAGCAGTGAATGGGGGACAGGGGGCGATAGCTATGGCTACACCTTC. Translated, it reads CASSEWGTGGDSYGYTF.